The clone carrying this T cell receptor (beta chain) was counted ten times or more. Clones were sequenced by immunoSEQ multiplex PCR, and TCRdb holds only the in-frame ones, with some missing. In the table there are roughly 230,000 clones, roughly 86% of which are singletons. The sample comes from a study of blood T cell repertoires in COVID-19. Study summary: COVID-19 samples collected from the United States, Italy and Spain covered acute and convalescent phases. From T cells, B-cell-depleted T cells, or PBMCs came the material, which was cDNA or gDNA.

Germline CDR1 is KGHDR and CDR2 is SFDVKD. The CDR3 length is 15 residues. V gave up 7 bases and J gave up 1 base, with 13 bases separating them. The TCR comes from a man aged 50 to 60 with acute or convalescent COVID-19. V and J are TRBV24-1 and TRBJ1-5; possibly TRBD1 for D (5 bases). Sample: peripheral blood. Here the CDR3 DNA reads TGTGCCACCAGGGGTGGAGGGGAAAGCAATCAGCCCCAGCATTTT. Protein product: CATRGGGESNQPQHF.